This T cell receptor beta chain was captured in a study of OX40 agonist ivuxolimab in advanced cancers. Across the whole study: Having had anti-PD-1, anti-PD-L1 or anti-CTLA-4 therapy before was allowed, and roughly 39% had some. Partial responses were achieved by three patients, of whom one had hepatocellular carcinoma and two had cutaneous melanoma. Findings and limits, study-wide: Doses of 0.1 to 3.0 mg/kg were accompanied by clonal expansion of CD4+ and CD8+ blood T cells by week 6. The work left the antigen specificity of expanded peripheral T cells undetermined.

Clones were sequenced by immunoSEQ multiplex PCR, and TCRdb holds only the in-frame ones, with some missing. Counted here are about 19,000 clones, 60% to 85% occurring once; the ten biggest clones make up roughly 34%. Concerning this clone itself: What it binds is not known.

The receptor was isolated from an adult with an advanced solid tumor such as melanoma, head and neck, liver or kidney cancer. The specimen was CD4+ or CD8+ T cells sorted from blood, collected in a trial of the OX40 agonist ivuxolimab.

CDR3 coding DNA: TGTGCCAGCAGCCCGAGAGTCAGGCAATCCTACGAGCAGTACTTC. It yields the protein CASSPRVRQSYEQYF. The chain employs TRBV11-3 and TRBJ2-7; D not certain. Germline loops: CDR1 SGHNT, CDR2 YENEEA. The CDR3 runs 15 residues. Trimming cost V 5 bases and J 1 base, with 15 bases left between them.